The clone carrying this T cell receptor beta chain was counted at least ten times. Its target is not known. CDR1 is LNHDA and CDR2 is SQIVND in the germline V gene (reference sequence). CDR3 length equals 15 residues. V lost 4 bases to trimming and J lost 5 bases, with 16 bases between them. The data derive from a study of glioma-infiltrating T cells. The study's findings and limits: CDR3 overlap between tissue and blood was very small.

TCR alpha and beta CDR3 regions were amplified from RNA using iRepertoire nested multiplex PCR. For one-step reverse transcription and amplification, roughly 95-450 ng of tissue mRNA or PBMC total RNA was used. One entry per CDR3 protein results from TCRdb running MiXCR on the multiplex PCR reads. The table has roughly 100,000 distinct CDR3 sequences, about 28% seen once. The clonotype was recovered from a human donor with low-grade glioma or glioblastoma, undergoing nonglioma brain surgery, or in good health (not recorded which). This sequence joins TRBV19 and TRBJ2-3, with D tentatively TRBD2 (6 bases). Sequencing was done on a sample of glioma tissue, nonneoplastic brain tissue, or PBMCs (not recorded which). CDR3: CASSTLRRGVDTQYF. CDR3 DNA sequence: TGTGCCAGTAGTACATTACGGAGGGGTGTAGATACGCAGTATTTT. Complete variable domain (other parts from reference TRBV19 and TRBJ2-3): DGGITQSPKYLFRKEGQNVTLSCEQNLNHDAMYWYRQDPGQGLRLIYYSQIVNDFQKGDIAEGYSVSREKKESFPLTVTSAQKNPTAFYLCASSTLRRGVDTQYFGPGTRLTVL.